The sequence of this T cell receptor beta chain was determined in a study of CD8+CD57+ T cells in acquired aplastic anemia. Study at large: Quantities of DNA derived from sorted CD4+ and CD8+ cells averaged around 3.2 ug. Findings and caveats of the study: The CD8+ Simpson's diversity of patients and controls was not significantly different. Common to patients and controls were around 30 CD8+ CDR3 sequences.

CDR1 and CDR2 from the germline V gene are DFQATT and SNEGSKA (reference sequence). This CDR3 is built from 13 residues. V lost 4 bases, J lost 8 bases, and 8 bases stayed unmatched. Using genomic DNA as the template, TCR beta VDJ and CDR3 profiling was carried out. TCRdb reprocessed the reads via MiXCR and lists one record per CDR3 protein. The repertoire holds about 190,000 distinct CDR3 sequences, with around 59% as singletons. This clonotype was found many times. Its target is unknown. This sequence was found in a human donor in good health, serving as a control. The rearrangement uses TRBV20-1 and TRBJ1-2, with TRBD1 matching over 9 bases. The source material was sorted CD4+, CD8+, or CD8+CD57+ T cells (not recorded which) from PBMCs. CDR3 sequence (DNA): TGCAGTGCTAAGGACAGGGGTGGCGTGGGCTACACCTTC. Its protein product is CSAKDRGGVGYTF.